Detailed here is one TCR beta chain. Generated by immunoSEQ multiplex PCR, the TCRdb table keeps only in-frame clones and is missing some. The sample includes about 49,000 clones, 79% of them seen just once. Time point specified: pretreatment peripheral blood. The sample comes from a study of PD-L1 blockade in urothelial cancer. Study-level information: The study started patients on atezolizumab in about 2014, giving 1,200 mg intravenously every 3 weeks.

This CDR3 has 18 residues. Unmatched junction bases numbered 6, after V lost 0 bases and J lost 0 bases. Germline V gene data show CDR1 as SGDLS and CDR2 as YYNGEE. Sequenced here: PBMCs, sampled around atezolizumab (anti-PD-L1) treatment. The V and J genes are TRBV9 and TRBJ2-3; 11 bases match TRBD2. This sequence was found in a man between 65 and 85 years old with urothelial cancer. The CDR3: CASSVVRLAGSSTDTQYF. The CDR3 nucleotides read TGTGCCAGCAGCGTAGTGAGACTAGCGGGGTCGAGCACAGATACGCAGTATTTT.